This is a list of T cell receptor beta chains from one sample in a study of cytomegalovirus exposure and HLA in healthy donors. Repertoires were generated with immunoSEQ multiplex PCR, while TCRdb's copy carries only in-frame clones and drops some. This table holds around 120,000 clones, 70% to 85% found once. The sample was PBMCs. The receptors originated from a woman aged 55-69 years in good health and CMV-seropositive. Both conserved end residues are part of each CDR3. The D gene is left open where the match is weak. The size field is filled for only some rows; it gives once, few, many or a size class.

D	V	size	J	DNA	CDR3
.	TRBV7-9	.	TRBJ1-5	TGTGCCAGCAGCTTAGACGGTGATAGCAATCAGCCCCAGCATTTT	CASSLDGDSNQPQHF
TRBD2	TRBV29-1	.	TRBJ2-3	TGCAGCGTTGAATCTAGCGGGGGGGCCAGAGATACGCAGTATTTT	CSVESSGGARDTQYF
TRBD1	TRBV7-6	.	TRBJ1-3	TGTGCCAGCAGCGCCGCAGGGGGCTCCGGAAACACCATATATTTT	CASSAAGGSGNTIYF
.	TRBV7-9	.	TRBJ2-7	TGTGCCAGCAGCTTCCCCGAGGGGGTAAGGTACGAGCAGTACTTC	CASSFPEGVRYEQYF
.	TRBV28	few	TRBJ2-7	TGTGCCAGCAGGCCACAGGGGGGGATTGAGGAGCAGTACTTC	CASRPQGGIEEQYF
.	TRBV7-9	.	TRBJ1-4	TGTGCCAGCAGCTTAGGGGCCAACAGGGAGGGTGAAAAACTGTTTTTT	CASSLGANREGEKLFF
TRBD1	TRBV5-4	.	TRBJ1-1	TGTGCCAGCAGCACTAAAGAAAGACAGGGGGATAAAGCTTTCTTT	CASSTKERQGDKAFF
.	TRBV5-1	once	TRBJ2-7	TGCGCCAGCAGCTTTCCTTCAGGTAGCTCCTACGAGCAGTACTTC	CASSFPSGSSYEQYF
TRBD1	TRBV2	few	TRBJ1-2	TGTGCCAGCAGCCCACTCGGGACAGGGAACTATGGCTACACCTTC	CASSPLGTGNYGYTF
.	TRBV19	.	TRBJ1-2	TGTGCCAGCATGGGGGGAAGCGCTTATAGTGGCTACACCTTC	CASMGGSAYSGYTF
.	TRBV5-5	.	TRBJ1-1	TGTGCCAGCAGCTGGGCGCAGATGAACACTGAAGCTTTCTTT	CASSWAQMNTEAFF
.	TRBV4-1	.	TRBJ1-5	TGCGCCAGCAGCCAAGCTTTCACACCTCAGCCCCAGCATTTT	CASSQAFTPQPQHF
TRBD1	TRBV18	.	TRBJ1-2	TGTGCCAGCTCACGGGACAGAGCCTATGGCTACACCTTC	CASSRDRAYGYTF
TRBD1	TRBV5-6	.	TRBJ1-1	TGTGCCAGCAGCTTGAAACAGGGGTTCACTGAAGCTTTCTTT	CASSLKQGFTEAFF
TRBD2	TRBV2	.	TRBJ2-7	TGTGCCAGCAGGGACGCCCTAGCGGGGGTCCCCTACGAGCAGTACTTC	CASRDALAGVPYEQYF